A selection of T cell receptor beta chains follows, all from one sample in a study of blood T cell repertoires in COVID-19. This table comes from immunoSEQ multiplex PCR, and its TCRdb copy is limited to in-frame clones, with some not included. Among roughly 410,000 clones listed, 80% to 90% were seen once. Material: peripheral blood. These receptors were collected from a woman aged 55-69 years with COVID-19, enrolled during active disease. The CDR3 runs from the conserved cysteine through the conserved F or W. The D gene is left open where the match is weak. Some rows mark clone size as missing; the rest say once, few, many or name a class of expanded clone.

j_gene | d_gene | v_gene | abundance | CDR3nt | CDR3aa
TRBJ1-3 | TRBD1 | TRBV7-8 | - | TGTGCCAGCAGCTTAGCTGGGACAGGGGGAAACACCATATATTTT | CASSLAGTGGNTIYF
TRBJ1-2 | - | TRBV10-3 | - | TGTGCCATCAGTGTAGGAGAATCAGATGGCTACACCTTC | CAISVGESDGYTF
TRBJ2-2 | - | TRBV7-3 | - | TGTGCCAGCAGCCTACTTCCGACCGGGGAGCTGTTTTTT | CASSLLPTGELFF
TRBJ2-5 | TRBD1 | TRBV2 | - | TGTGCCAGCAGTGAAAACAGGGGAAAAGAGACCCAGTACTTC | CASSENRGKETQYF
TRBJ2-2 | TRBD1 | TRBV9 | - | TGTGCCAGCAGCGTAGAGTGGACAGGGGGTAACACCGGGGAGCTGTTTTTT | CASSVEWTGGNTGELFF
TRBJ1-1 | - | TRBV19 | - | TGTGCCAGCAGTCTCCACAGCGGTTGGAGGACTGAGGGAGCTTTCTTT | CASSLHSGWRTEGAFF
TRBJ1-2 | - | TRBV7-9 | - | TGTGCCAGCAGCTTGAAGGGAGGCGGTCGTGGCTACACCTTC | CASSLKGGGRGYTF
TRBJ1-2 | - | TRBV19 | - | TGTGCCAGTAGGTGGGCCTATGGCTACACCTTC | CASRWAYGYTF
TRBJ2-1 | TRBD2 | TRBV7-3 | few | TGTGCCAGCAGCTGGACCGGGACTAGCGGGGTTTCACGCTATGAGCAGTTCTTC | CASSWTGTSGVSRYEQFF
TRBJ2-3 | - | TRBV12-3/TRBV12-4 | - | TGTGCCAGCAGTTTTAGGAGAGATACGCAGTATTTT | CASSFRRDTQYF
TRBJ1-6 | - | TRBV5-6 | - | TGTGCCAGCAGCCGACGTGTCAGGGCAATGACCTCCTATAATTCACCCCTCCACTTT | CASSRRVRAMTSYNSPLHF
TRBJ1-2 | - | TRBV6-5 | - | TGTGCCAGCAGTTCCACCGGGGGGCTTGGCTACACCTTC | CASSSTGGLGYTF
TRBJ1-1 | - | TRBV4-1 | - | TGCGCCAGCAGCCAAGATCAAGCCGGGAGAGGCACTGAAGCTTTCTTT | CASSQDQAGRGTEAFF
TRBJ1-5 | - | TRBV6-5 | few | TGTGCCAGCAGACAGGGCAATCAGCCCCAGCATTTT | CASRQGNQPQHF
TRBJ2-3 | TRBD1 | TRBV6-5 | - | TGTGCCAGCAGTTACTCGAATACAGGGGTCACAGATACGCAGTATTTT | CASSYSNTGVTDTQYF
TRBJ1-4 | - | TRBV6-5 | - | TGTGCCAGCAGTCCGTTGGAAAAACTGTTTTTT | CASSPLEKLFF
TRBJ1-4 | TRBD1 | TRBV9 | - | TGTGCCAGCAGCCCTGGGGACAGGGTGGGAAAACTGTTTTTT | CASSPGDRVGKLFF
TRBJ1-1 | TRBD1 | TRBV11-2 | - | TGTGCCAGCAGCTTGGACAGGGGAACTGAAGCTTTCTTT | CASSLDRGTEAFF
TRBJ2-3 | - | TRBV7-9 | few | TGTGCCAGCAGCCGCACAGACAGATATACGCAGTATTTT | CASSRTDRYTQYF
TRBJ2-5 | - | TRBV19 | once | TGTGCCAGTAGTATGGACTACCAACGCTTGCAGACCCAGTACTTC | CASSMDYQRLQTQYF
TRBJ1-2 | - | TRBV7-2 | - | TGTGCCAGCAGCTTAGCGCCAGGTAGCTATGGCTACACCTTC | CASSLAPGSYGYTF
TRBJ1-4 | TRBD1 | TRBV29-1 | - | TGCAGCGTTGCCCCGGACAGGTTGGGAGCTAATGAAAAACTGTTTTTT | CSVAPDRLGANEKLFF
TRBJ2-2 | TRBD1 | TRBV23-1 | - | TGCGCCAGCAGTTCCGGGACAGGGGGCCCGAACACCGGGGAGCTGTTTTTT | CASSSGTGGPNTGELFF
TRBJ2-5 | - | TRBV19 | - | TGTGCCAGTAGTATAACGACAGGGAGGAAGACCCAGTACTTC | CASSITTGRKTQYF
TRBJ2-7 | TRBD2 | TRBV9 | once | TGTGCCAGCAGCGGTACTAGCGGGTTACCCTACGAGCAGTACTTC | CASSGTSGLPYEQYF
TRBJ2-1 | - | TRBV12-5 | - | TGTGCTAGTGGTCTAACGAACTTGAATGAGCAGTTCTTC | CASGLTNLNEQFF
TRBJ1-1 | - | TRBV28 | once | TGTGCCAGCAGCTCCGGGGTGAACACTGAAGCTTTCTTT | CASSSGVNTEAFF